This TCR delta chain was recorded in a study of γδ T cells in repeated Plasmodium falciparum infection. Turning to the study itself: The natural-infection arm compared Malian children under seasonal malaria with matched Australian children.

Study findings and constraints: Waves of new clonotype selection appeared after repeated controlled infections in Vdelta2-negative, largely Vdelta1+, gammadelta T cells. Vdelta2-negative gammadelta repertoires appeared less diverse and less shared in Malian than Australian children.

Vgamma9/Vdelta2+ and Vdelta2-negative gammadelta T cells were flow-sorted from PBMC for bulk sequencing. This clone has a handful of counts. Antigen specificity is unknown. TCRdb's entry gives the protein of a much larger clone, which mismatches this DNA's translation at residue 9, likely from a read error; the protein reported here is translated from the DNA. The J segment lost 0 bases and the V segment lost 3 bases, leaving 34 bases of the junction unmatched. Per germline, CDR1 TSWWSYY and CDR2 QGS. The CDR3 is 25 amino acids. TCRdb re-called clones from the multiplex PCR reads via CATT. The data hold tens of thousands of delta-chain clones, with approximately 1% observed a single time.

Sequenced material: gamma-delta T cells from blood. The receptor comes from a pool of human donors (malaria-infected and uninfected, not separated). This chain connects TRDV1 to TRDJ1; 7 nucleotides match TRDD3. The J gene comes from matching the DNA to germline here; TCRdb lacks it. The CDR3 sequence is CALGDSYRKHHSGGRDIPYTDKLIF. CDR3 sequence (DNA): TGTGCTCTTGGGGATTCTTACAGGAAGCACCATTCTGGGGGCCGCGACATCCCGTACACCGATAAACTCATCTTT.